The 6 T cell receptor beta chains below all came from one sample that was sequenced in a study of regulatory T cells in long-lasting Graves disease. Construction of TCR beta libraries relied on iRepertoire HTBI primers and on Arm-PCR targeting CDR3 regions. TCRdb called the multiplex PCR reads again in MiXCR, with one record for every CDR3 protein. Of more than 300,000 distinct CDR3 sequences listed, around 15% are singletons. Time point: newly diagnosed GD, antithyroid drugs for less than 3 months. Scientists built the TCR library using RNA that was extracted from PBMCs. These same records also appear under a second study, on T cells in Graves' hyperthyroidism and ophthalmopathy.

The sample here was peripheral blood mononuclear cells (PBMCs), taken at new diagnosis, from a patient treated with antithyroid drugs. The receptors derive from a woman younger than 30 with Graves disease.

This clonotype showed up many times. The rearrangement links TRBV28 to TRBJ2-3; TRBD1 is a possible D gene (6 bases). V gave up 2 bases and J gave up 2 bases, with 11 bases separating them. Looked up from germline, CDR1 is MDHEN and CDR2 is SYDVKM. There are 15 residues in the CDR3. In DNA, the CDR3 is TGTGCCAGCAGTTTACTTACAGGGACCACAGATACGCAGTATTTT. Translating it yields CASSLLTGTTDTQYF.

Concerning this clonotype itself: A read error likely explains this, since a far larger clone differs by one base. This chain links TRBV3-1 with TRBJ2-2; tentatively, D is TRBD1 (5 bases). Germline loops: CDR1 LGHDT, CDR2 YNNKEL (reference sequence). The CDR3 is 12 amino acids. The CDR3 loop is CANSHRTGELFF. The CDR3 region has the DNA TGTGCCAACAGCCACAGGACCGGGGAGCTGTTTTTT.

The CDR3 loop is CASSLLTGGLTTNEKLFF. The CDR3 bases are TGTGCCAGCAGTTTACTGACAGGGGGCCTCACAACTAATGAAAAACTGTTTTTT. The genes are TRBV28 and TRBJ1-4; 10 bases are shared with TRBD1. Germline V gene sequence: CDR1 MDHEN, CDR2 SYDVKM. After removal of 2 bases from V and 0 bases from J, the junction contained 6 bases not matched to a gene. This CDR3 spans 18 amino acids.

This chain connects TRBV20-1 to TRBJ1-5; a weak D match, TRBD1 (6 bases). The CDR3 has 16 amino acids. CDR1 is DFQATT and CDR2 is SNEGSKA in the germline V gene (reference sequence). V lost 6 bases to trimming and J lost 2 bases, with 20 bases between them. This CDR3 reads CSALLRTAGGNQPQHF. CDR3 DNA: TGCAGTGCCCTCCTCCGGACAGCTGGGGGCAATCAGCCCCAGCATTTT.

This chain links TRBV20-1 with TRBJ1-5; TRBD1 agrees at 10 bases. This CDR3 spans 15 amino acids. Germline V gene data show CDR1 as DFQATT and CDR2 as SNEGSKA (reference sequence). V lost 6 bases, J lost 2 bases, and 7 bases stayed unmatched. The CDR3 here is CSARQGADRNQPQHF. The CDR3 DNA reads TGCAGTGCGAGACAGGGGGCCGATCGCAATCAGCCCCAGCATTTT.

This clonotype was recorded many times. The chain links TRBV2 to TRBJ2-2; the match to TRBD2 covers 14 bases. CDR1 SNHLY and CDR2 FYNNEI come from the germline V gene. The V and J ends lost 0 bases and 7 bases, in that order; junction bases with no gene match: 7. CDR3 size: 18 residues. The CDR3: CASSEATSGRGSGGELFF. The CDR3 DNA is TGTGCCAGCAGTGAAGCGACTAGCGGGAGGGGATCGGGCGGGGAGCTGTTTTTT.